This T cell receptor beta chain was documented in a study of identical twins. The study, taken as a whole, reports: Invariant MAIT and iNKT cells could partly confound zero-insertion analyses. Twin pairs' shared out-of-frame alpha sequences were enriched in low generation probability.

Between the trimmed V and J ends, which lost 3 bases and 8 bases, there was a span of 11 bases. The CDR3 sequence is 13 residues long. Germline loops: CDR1 SEHNR, CDR2 FQNEAQ (reference sequence). It was template switching that added a universal primer site, and there were unique molecular identifiers on the cDNA. TCRdb ran MiXCR on the 5' RACE reads and lists one entry per CDR3 protein. The profile shows 1.5 million to 2 million distinct CDR3 sequences, roughly a third of them singletons. With regard to this clonotype: The antigen is undetermined.

Sequencing used cord blood. The sequence was obtained from a newborn girl in good health. The chain has TRBV7-9 and TRBJ2-1; maybe TRBD1 (6 bases). The CDR3 region is CASSLETGHEQFF. In DNA, the CDR3 is TGTGCCAGCAGCTTGGAGACAGGTCATGAGCAGTTCTTC.